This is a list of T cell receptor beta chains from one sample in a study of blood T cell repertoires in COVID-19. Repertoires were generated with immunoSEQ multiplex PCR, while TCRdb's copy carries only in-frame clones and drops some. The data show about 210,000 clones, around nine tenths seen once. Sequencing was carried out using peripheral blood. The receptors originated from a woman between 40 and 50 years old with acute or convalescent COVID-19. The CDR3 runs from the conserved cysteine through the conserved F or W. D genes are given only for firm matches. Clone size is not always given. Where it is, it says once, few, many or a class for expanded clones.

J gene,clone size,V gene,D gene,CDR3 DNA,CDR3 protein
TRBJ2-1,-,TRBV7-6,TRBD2,TGTGCCAGCAGCCCTACTAGCGGGCGGTACAATGAGCAGTTCTTC,CASSPTSGRYNEQFF
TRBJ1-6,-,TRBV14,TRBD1,TGTGCCAGCAGCCAATCGACAGGGGTGGATTCACCCCTCCACTTT,CASSQSTGVDSPLHF
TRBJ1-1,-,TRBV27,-,TGTGCCAGCAGTTTATCGAGGTATGAGAACACTGAAGCTTTCTTT,CASSLSRYENTEAFF
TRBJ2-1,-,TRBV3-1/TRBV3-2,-,TGTGCCAGCAGCCAAGCCGGGGTCGAGCAGTTCTTC,CASSQAGVEQFF
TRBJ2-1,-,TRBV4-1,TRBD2,TGCGCCAGCAGCCAAGGCCCTAGCGGGGGGGCCTGGTGGAATGAGCAGTTCTTC,CASSQGPSGGAWWNEQFF
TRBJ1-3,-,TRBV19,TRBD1,TGTGCCAGTACCATGACAGGGGCCTCTGGAAACACCATATATTTT,CASTMTGASGNTIYF
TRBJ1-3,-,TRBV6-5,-,TGTGCCAGCAGTTACCGCGCCTCTGGAAACACCATATATTTT,CASSYRASGNTIYF
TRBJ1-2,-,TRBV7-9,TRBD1,TGTGCCAGCAGCTTACTCCCTCCAAGACAGGGTACCTATAACTATGGCTACACCTTC,CASSLLPPRQGTYNYGYTF
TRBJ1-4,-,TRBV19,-,TGTGCCAGTAGTATAACAGAAAAACTGTTTTTT,CASSITEKLFF
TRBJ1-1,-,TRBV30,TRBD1,TGTGCCTGGAGTGTACTTGAGGACAGGCCCAACACTGAAGCTTTCTTT,CAWSVLEDRPNTEAFF
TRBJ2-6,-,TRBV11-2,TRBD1,TGTGCCAGCAGCTTAGGGACTTCCGGGACAGGGGGCGTCCTGACTTTC,CASSLGTSGTGGVLTF
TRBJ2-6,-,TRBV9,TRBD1,TGTGCCAGCAGCGTAGGTTCCGGGACAGGGTCCGGGGCCAACGTCCTGACTTTC,CASSVGSGTGSGANVLTF
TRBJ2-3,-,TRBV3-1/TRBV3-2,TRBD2,TGTGCCAGCACTAGCGGGGGGGCCCTCACAGATACGCAGTATTTT,CASTSGGALTDTQYF
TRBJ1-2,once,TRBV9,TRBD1,TGTGCCAGCAGCGTAGGAACAGGGGATGGCTACACCTTC,CASSVGTGDGYTF